In this sample, the clone carrying this TCR beta chain turned up many times. Its target is not known. These data come from a study of T cells in Graves' hyperthyroidism and ophthalmopathy. Study-level points and caveats: Before onset, ophthalmopathy was predicted by the model a median approximately 6.6 months earlier.

There were TCR beta CDR3 regions amplified from RNA transcripts. With the HTBI primer set, the TCR CDR3 went through a first round of RT-PCR. MiXCR, run by TCRdb on the multiplex PCR reads, gives a single entry per CDR3 protein. Of hundreds of thousands of distinct CDR3 sequences in the sample, roughly an eighth were seen once. Germline V gene sequence: CDR1 MNHNS, CDR2 SASEGT. Losses at the gene ends were 7 bases for V and 1 base for J; bases not matched to a gene: 12. The CDR3 length is 16 residues. The receptor was derived from a woman between 40 and 50 years old with Graves' ophthalmopathy. This chain uses TRBV6-1 with TRBJ1-2; 7 bases fit TRBD1. Input material: blood. CDR3 coding DNA: TGTGCCAGCATAGGGACAGCGCCTACCCTTAACTATGGCTACACCTTC. Translating it yields CASIGTAPTLNYGYTF.